This TCR beta chain was obtained from a study of regulatory T cells in long-lasting Graves disease. Notes on the study in general: There were preferences for TRBV28, TRBJ1-2 and TRBJ2-5 in persistent disease.

Time point meaning: newly diagnosed GD, antithyroid drugs for less than 3 months. Preparation of the TCR library used RNA extracted from PBMCs. Patients came through an endocrinology department, and that department was in Xi'an, China. This clonotype was detected ten times or more. What it binds is unknown. V lost 5 bases and J 2 bases, leaving 11 bases between the germline ends. This CDR3 is built from 13 residues. The germline CDR1 and CDR2 sequences are GTSNPN and SVGIG (reference sequence). To make TCR beta libraries, researchers used iRepertoire HTBI primers and Arm-PCR of CDR3 regions. Each CDR3 protein gets one entry after TCRdb re-called the multiplex PCR reads with MiXCR. The table lists under 300,000 distinct CDR3 sequences, 20% to 25% of them singletons.

This sequence was found in a female donor with Graves disease. The rearrangement uses TRBV30 and TRBJ2-3; D remains ambiguous. This sample comprised peripheral blood mononuclear cells (PBMCs), obtained at new diagnosis, from a patient treated with antithyroid drugs. CDR3 nucleotides: TGTGCCTGGGCCCTGGGCCTCACAGATACGCAGTATTTT. Its protein is CAWALGLTDTQYF.